The rows below give T cell receptor beta chains drawn from one sample of a study of glioma-infiltrating T cells. TCRdb analysed the multiplex PCR reads with MiXCR anew, one entry per CDR3 protein. Of about 190,000 distinct CDR3 sequences listed, around 30% are singletons. Sequences were obtained from glioma tissue, nonneoplastic brain tissue, or PBMCs (not recorded which). These receptors were taken from a human donor with low-grade glioma or glioblastoma, undergoing nonglioma brain surgery, or in good health (not recorded which). The CDR3 runs from the conserved cysteine through the conserved F or W. The order of the fields is CDR3 length, V gene, D gene, clone size, J gene, CDR3 protein, CDR3 DNA. The D gene is left open where the match is weak. Clone size is shown for a subset of rows, as once, few, many or a class of expanded clone.

18	TRBV19	TRBD1	NA	TRBJ2-2	CASSPGTGVFKNTGELFF	TGTGCCAGTAGTCCTGGGACAGGGGTTTTCAAGAACACCGGGGAGCTGTTTTTT
17	TRBV7-2	NA	many	TRBJ1-2	CASSHLGGGPTNYGYTF	TGTGCCAGCAGCCATTTAGGGGGGGGCCCTACTAACTATGGCTACACCTTC
17	TRBV18	TRBD1	once	TRBJ2-1	CASSSLTGGNSYNEQFF	TGTGCCAGCTCGTCACTAACAGGGGGCAACTCCTACAATGAGCAGTTCTTC
14	TRBV29-1	NA	many	TRBJ2-1	CSVPSGSPYNEQFF	TGCAGCGTCCCCAGCGGCAGCCCCTACAATGAGCAGTTCTTC
14	TRBV20-1	NA	many	TRBJ2-1	CSARAALGYNEQFF	TGCAGTGCTAGAGCCGCCCTAGGCTACAATGAGCAGTTCTTC
15	TRBV6-1	NA	NA	TRBJ2-7	CASGTSGKAGERQYF	TGTGCCAGTGGAACCTCGGGTAAGGCCGGGGAGAGGCAGTACTTC
17	TRBV7-2	TRBD2	NA	TRBJ2-3	CASSLMGLAGGTDARYF	TGTGCCAGCAGCTTAATGGGACTAGCGGGAGGAACAGATGCGCGGTATTTT
15	TRBV7-6	TRBD1	few	TRBJ2-5	CASSLFTGAQETQYF	TGTGCCAGCAGCTTATTCACAGGGGCCCAAGAGACCCAGTACTTC
16	TRBV6-2/TRBV6-3	TRBD1	many	TRBJ1-5	CASSLQHGQGGQPQHF	TGTGCCAGCAGTTTACAACACGGACAGGGGGGTCAGCCCCAGCATTTT
13	TRBV7-2	TRBD1	many	TRBJ1-1	CASSPQGATEAFF	TGTGCCAGCAGCCCCCAGGGGGCCACTGAAGCTTTCTTT
16	TRBV24-1	NA	many	TRBJ2-1	CATSDGLRPGDNEQFF	TGTGCCACCAGTGATGGACTACGCCCAGGGGACAATGAGCAGTTCTTC
16	TRBV29-1	NA	NA	TRBJ1-2	CSVDLRVVDEGHGYTF	TGCAGCGTTGATCTGCGGGTTGTGGACGAGGGGCATGGCTACACCTTC
18	TRBV4-2	NA	many	TRBJ2-3	CASSQRPPVGGDTDTQYF	TGTGCCAGCAGCCAAAGACCCCCGGTGGGAGGCGACACAGATACGCAGTATTTT
11	TRBV6-4	TRBD1	many	TRBJ1-2	CASRGQGGYTF	TGTGCCAGCAGGGGACAGGGTGGCTACACCTTC
14	TRBV12-3/TRBV12-4	TRBD2	many	TRBJ2-5	CASSLREGGETQYF	TGTGCCAGCAGTTTAAGGGAGGGAGGAGAGACCCAGTACTTC
13	TRBV6-1	TRBD1	NA	TRBJ1-6	CASNPGQHSPLHF	TGTGCCAGCAATCCGGGACAGCATTCACCCCTCCACTTT
15	TRBV29-1	TRBD1	many	TRBJ2-3	CSLTPGQGRTDTQYF	TGCAGCTTAACCCCGGGACAGGGGAGAACAGATACGCAGTATTTT
16	TRBV19	TRBD1	NA	TRBJ2-7	CVSSRTAGGATYEQYF	TGTGTCAGTAGTCGAACTGCAGGGGGAGCGACCTACGAGCAGTACTTC
16	TRBV7-2	NA	many	TRBJ2-1	CASSRLKSGRNNEQFF	TGTGCCAGCAGCCGCCTAAAGAGCGGGCGCAACAATGAGCAGTTCTTC
14	TRBV5-1	NA	NA	TRBJ1-1	CASSLGHINTEAFF	TGCGCCAGCAGCTTGGGACATATTAACACTGAAGCTTTCTTT
14	TRBV5-1	TRBD1	NA	TRBJ2-7	CASSLEQGPHEQYF	TGCGCCAGCAGCTTGGAACAGGGGCCCCACGAGCAGTACTTC
16	TRBV28	TRBD2	NA	TRBJ2-1	CASSPIAGGVGNEQFF	TGTGCCAGCAGTCCTATAGCGGGGGGGGTTGGGAATGAGCAGTTCTTC
14	TRBV6-2/TRBV6-3	TRBD1	many	TRBJ2-7	CASSSGQGTYEQYF	TGTGCCAGCAGTTCGGGACAGGGGACCTACGAGCAGTACTTC
14	TRBV20-1	NA	NA	TRBJ1-1	CSARSVSAGYGAFF	TGCAGTGCTAGATCCGTCTCTGCTGGTTATGGAGCTTTCTTT
15	TRBV4-3	NA	many	TRBJ2-7	CASSPSHGSSYEQYF	TGCGCCAGCAGCCCATCACACGGCAGTTCCTACGAGCAGTACTTC
13	TRBV9	NA	many	TRBJ2-5	CASSVGVEETQYF	TGTGCCAGCAGCGTAGGTGTCGAGGAGACCCAGTACTTC
14	TRBV27	NA	NA	TRBJ2-5	CASRLGHGQETQYF	TGTGCCAGCAGATTGGGACATGGCCAGGAGACCCAGTACTTC
13	TRBV20-1	NA	many	TRBJ2-7	CSAINSLAHEQYF	TGCAGTGCTATCAATAGTCTAGCCCACGAGCAGTACTTC
16	TRBV19	NA	many	TRBJ1-5	CASLLPGGASNQPQHF	TGTGCCAGTCTCCTCCCGGGGGGGGCTAGCAATCAGCCCCAGCATTTT
17	TRBV20-1	NA	NA	TRBJ2-7	CSARGDHTLFLDYEQYF	TGCAGTGCTAGGGGGGACCACACCCTCTTTTTGGACTACGAGCAGTACTTC
16	TRBV4-2	NA	NA	TRBJ1-2	CASSQDSGQPNYGYTF	TGTGCCAGCAGCCAAGATTCAGGGCAACCTAACTATGGCTACACCTTC
12	TRBV20-1	NA	many	TRBJ1-2	CSAQQGRSGYTF	TGCAGTGCTCAGCAGGGGCGGAGTGGCTACACCTTC
11	TRBV19	NA	NA	TRBJ2-5	CASSIGEGQYF	TGTGCCAGTAGTATAGGTGAGGGGCAGTACTTC
12	TRBV5-4	NA	NA	TRBJ2-7	CASRWDFYEQYF	TGTGCCAGCAGATGGGACTTCTACGAGCAGTACTTT
14	TRBV28	NA	many	TRBJ1-1	CASSVAALYTEAFF	TGTGCCAGCAGTGTGGCTGCACTCTACACTGAAGCTTTCTTT
16	TRBV6-6	TRBD1	once	TRBJ1-1	CASSYGGTGIVAEAFF	TGTGCCAGCAGTTACGGAGGGACAGGCATCGTCGCTGAAGCTTTCTTT
15	TRBV7-6	NA	many	TRBJ2-2	CASSPREYNTGELFF	TGTGCCAGCAGCCCCAGGGAGTATAACACCGGGGAGCTGTTTTTT
14	TRBV6-1	TRBD1	many	TRBJ2-7	CASSNPGQAYEQYF	TGTGCCAGCAGTAATCCGGGACAGGCCTACGAGCAGTACTTC
12	TRBV29-1	NA	many	TRBJ1-2	CSVEMGNYGYTF	TGCAGCGTTGAGATGGGAAACTATGGCTACACCTTC
13	TRBV3-1	NA	many	TRBJ1-2	CASSREPNYGYTF	TGTGCCAGCAGCCGAGAACCTAACTATGGCTACACCTTC
16	TRBV5-1	NA	NA	TRBJ2-3	CASSPCPPFVVDTQYF	TGCGCCAGCAGCCCCTGTCCCCCCTTCGTTGTGGATACGCAGTATTTT
16	TRBV5-1	TRBD2	few	TRBJ2-1	CASSLDPLAGGGEQFF	TGCGCCAGCAGCTTGGATCCACTAGCGGGAGGGGGTGAGCAGTTCTTC
15	TRBV27	TRBD1	many	TRBJ2-3	CASRGALQGLFIKYF	TGTGCCAGCAGGGGCGCCTTACAGGGGCTCTTCATAAAGTATTTT
13	TRBV20-1	NA	many	TRBJ2-7	CSAGSGTQYEQYF	TGCAGTGCTGGATCCGGGACTCAGTACGAGCAGTACTTC
12	TRBV28	NA	many	TRBJ1-1	CASQSGNTEAFF	TGTGCCAGTCAGTCAGGGAACACTGAAGCTTTCTTT
14	TRBV24-1	NA	many	TRBJ2-1	CATSDGETSNEQFF	TGTGCCACCAGTGATGGAGAGACATCCAATGAGCAGTTCTTC
15	TRBV20-1	TRBD1	NA	TRBJ2-7	CSDRSPWTGTYEQYF	TGCAGTGATAGATCACCTTGGACAGGAACCTACGAGCAGTACTTC
14	TRBV14	NA	many	TRBJ2-1	CASSQVSLVGEQFF	TGTGCCAGCAGCCAAGTCAGTCTGGTAGGGGAGCAGTTCTTC
14	TRBV20-1	NA	many	TRBJ2-2	CSASGGMNTGELFF	TGCAGTGCTAGCGGCGGAATGAACACCGGGGAGCTGTTTTTT
17	TRBV27	TRBD1	NA	TRBJ1-5	CTSSPGTGGAGNQPQHF	TGTACCAGCAGTCCCGGGACAGGGGGAGCGGGCAATCAGCCCCAGCATTTT
14	TRBV29-1	TRBD1	few	TRBJ2-3	CSVEPGQGADTQYF	TGCAGCGTTGAGCCCGGACAGGGGGCAGATACGCAGTATTTT
14	TRBV2	NA	many	TRBJ1-5	CASSGGGDGQPQHF	TGTGCCAGCAGTGGAGGTGGGGATGGGCAGCCCCAGCATTTT
12	TRBV29-1	NA	NA	TRBJ2-1	CSVEGVMGDWFF	TGCAGCGTTGAAGGGGTTATGGGGGATTGGTTCTTC
13	TRBV20-1	NA	many	TRBJ1-3	CSALITSGNTIYF	TGCAGTGCTCTCATCACCTCTGGAAACACCATATATTTT